This T cell receptor beta chain came from a study of blood T cell repertoires in COVID-19 (dated by TCRdb to 2019 to 2021). Looking at the study overall: Samples covering the acute and convalescent phases of COVID-19 were provided by collaborators in the United States, Italy and Spain. The prospective study material was composed of cDNA or gDNA derived from T cells, B-cell-depleted T cells, or PBMCs. Sample metadata almost always included a de-identified subject ID, COVID-19 status, age in years and sex. The dataset comprised deeply sampled blood TCRbeta repertoires from subjects exposed to, actively infected with, or recovered from COVID-19. The repertoires were released in a freely available public database intended as a resource for research on the immune response to SARS-CoV-2. Where available, HLA class I and class II types were taken from metadata supplied by the sample provider and were not determined by assay-based typing. Samples were obtained from the ongoing ImmuneRACE study (first 160 participants) and from 1,254 subjects provided by 6 global collaborators. Study-wide findings and limitations: The quantity of clinical and demographic metadata differed by source and by participant and was supplied without curation.

In regard to this clone: Its antigen remains undetermined. Base qualities are not recorded, but no much larger clone differs from it by a single base.

TCRbeta CDR3 regions were amplified from genomic DNA using the immunoSEQ Assay, a bias-controlled multiplex PCR. The source study handled its data this way. Within the assay, amplification of reference gene primers was used to estimate how many nucleated cells each sample contained. Sequence reads were collapsed and filtered to measure the absolute abundance of every unique TCRbeta CDR3 rearrangement. Productive Simpson clonality was computed per sample as the square root of Simpson's diversity index over productive rearrangements. TCRdb holds this immuneACCESS table with in-frame rearrangements only. Some clones are missing; in checked studies, unresolved V genes explain under half, and the rest has no known cause. The V and J calls and clone size are taken from that table; D and trimming were inferred from the DNA. The sample has about 380,000 clones on record, 88% of them singletons. The ten biggest clones cover 0.9% to 1.5% of the sample.

In the prospective study, participants were roughly 18 to 100 years old, resided in around 25 geographic areas of the United States, and were enrolled through a virtual design. Cohort assignment in the prospective study relied on participant-reported clinical history from a screening survey and a study questionnaire. For ImmuneRACE Cohort 3, a participant was defined as recovered based on two consecutive negative NP/OP PCR tests, clearance by a healthcare professional, or resolution of symptoms. Mobile phlebotomists in the prospective study collected whole blood, serum and a nasopharyngeal or oropharyngeal swab from every participant. Additional blood draws and questionnaires over an approximately 2-month period could optionally be provided by prospective study participants. Blood samples from the prospective study were shipped frozen or at room temperature prior to DNA extraction. V loses 0 bases, J loses 8 bases, and the germline ends lie 4 bases apart. From the germline V gene, CDR1 is SQVTM and CDR2 is ANQGSEA. The CDR3 covers 10 residues, taking in both the cysteine and the phenylalanine. Of the read, only the CDR3 DNA is kept; its 30 bases are in frame from base 1.

In this chain, TRBV29-1 is recombined with TRBJ1-2; the D segment cannot be called with confidence. Sequenced input: PBMCs or T cells enriched from blood (not recorded which). The TCR sequence derives from a woman under 30 who had recovered from COVID-19. The CDR3 in this case is CSVEDQGYTF. The DNA sequence reads TGCAGCGTTGAAGATCAAGGCTACACCTTC.